Listed below are T cell receptor beta chains from one sample, sequenced in a study of blood T cell repertoires in COVID-19. Profiling relied on immunoSEQ multiplex PCR, and the TCRdb table lists in-frame clones only, not all of them. The repertoire holds some 300,000 clones, with around 90% as singletons. Sequencing was carried out using peripheral blood. Source of these receptors: a woman between 40 and 50 years old with COVID-19, enrolled during active disease. Each CDR3 is given with its conserved first and last residue. The order of the fields is D gene, V gene, J gene, CDR3 protein, CDR3 DNA. D genes are given only for firm matches.

TRBD1	TRBV7-2	TRBJ2-7	CASSLRDRVLDEQYF	TGTGCCAGCAGCTTACGCGACAGGGTTTTAGACGAGCAGTACTTC
TRBD1	TRBV24-1	TRBJ2-5	CATSDTRGLGETQYF	TGTGCCACCAGTGACACCAGGGGGCTAGGGGAGACCCAGTACTTC
TRBD2	TRBV19	TRBJ2-7	CASSPREAGGLEQYF	TGTGCCAGTAGCCCTCGCGAGGCGGGGGGCCTCGAGCAGTACTTC
TRBD1	TRBV6-5	TRBJ2-7	CASSYSLGQGAYEQYF	TGTGCCAGCAGTTACTCACTAGGACAGGGGGCATACGAGCAGTACTTC
.	TRBV3-1/TRBV3-2	TRBJ2-2	CASSSRTGWGVGELFF	TGTGCCAGCAGCTCCAGGACAGGTTGGGGGGTCGGGGAGCTGTTTTTT
.	TRBV6-5	TRBJ1-1	CASTRQGQNTEAFF	TGTGCCAGCACTCGCCAGGGGCAAAACACTGAAGCTTTCTTT
.	TRBV28	TRBJ2-6	CASSAGVLLSGANVLTF	TGTGCCAGCAGTGCAGGGGTCCTACTCTCTGGGGCCAACGTCCTGACTTTC
.	TRBV7-2	TRBJ2-1	CASSSRPHRSSYNEQFF	TGTGCCAGCAGCTCCCGGCCGCACCGGAGCTCCTACAATGAGCAGTTCTTC
TRBD2	TRBV15	TRBJ2-5	CATSRTSGGETQYF	TGTGCCACCAGCAGGACTAGCGGGGGTGAGACCCAGTACTTC
TRBD1	TRBV15	TRBJ1-5	CATSRGDRESNQPQHF	TGTGCCACCAGCAGAGGGGACAGGGAAAGCAATCAGCCCCAGCATTTT
TRBD1	TRBV19	TRBJ1-5	CASSTQGTWGQPQHF	TGTGCCAGTAGTACACAGGGGACCTGGGGACAGCCCCAGCATTTT
TRBD2	TRBV5-1	TRBJ2-7	CASSLASGGSSYEQYF	TGCGCCAGCAGCTTAGCTAGCGGGGGGAGCTCCTACGAGCAGTACTTC
TRBD2	TRBV11-2	TRBJ2-3	CASSPGPGGPDTQYF	TGTGCCAGCAGCCCGGGACCGGGAGGCCCAGATACGCAGTATTTT
.	TRBV28	TRBJ2-6	CASSLELSSGANVLTF	TGTGCCAGCAGTCTCGAACTGAGCTCTGGGGCCAACGTCCTGACTTTC
.	TRBV7-9	TRBJ1-3	CASSLSGVPNTIYF	TGTGCCAGCAGCTTGTCAGGGGTACCCAACACCATATATTTT